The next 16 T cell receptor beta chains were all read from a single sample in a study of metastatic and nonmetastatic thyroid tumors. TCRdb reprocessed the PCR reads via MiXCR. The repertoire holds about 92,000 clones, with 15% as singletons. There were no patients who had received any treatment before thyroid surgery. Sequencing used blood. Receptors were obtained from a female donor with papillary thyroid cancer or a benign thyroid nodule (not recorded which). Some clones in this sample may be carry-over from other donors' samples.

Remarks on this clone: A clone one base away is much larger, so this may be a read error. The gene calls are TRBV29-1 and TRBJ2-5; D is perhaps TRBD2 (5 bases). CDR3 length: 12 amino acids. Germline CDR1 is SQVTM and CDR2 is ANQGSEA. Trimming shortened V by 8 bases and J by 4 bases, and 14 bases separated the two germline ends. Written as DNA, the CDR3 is TGCAGCATTGTTGGTGAGGGAGAGACCCAGTACTTC. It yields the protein CSIVGEGETQYF.

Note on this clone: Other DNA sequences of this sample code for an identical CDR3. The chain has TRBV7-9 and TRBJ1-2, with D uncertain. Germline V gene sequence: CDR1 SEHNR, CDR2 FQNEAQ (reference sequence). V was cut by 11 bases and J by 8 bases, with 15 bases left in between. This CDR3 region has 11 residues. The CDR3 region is CACHPALGYTF. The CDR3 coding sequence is TGTGCCTGCCATCCTGCTTTGGGCTACACCTTC. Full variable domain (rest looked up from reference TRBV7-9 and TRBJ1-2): DTGVSQNPRHKITKRGQNVTFRCDPISEHNRLYWYRQTLGQGPEFLTYFQNEAQLEKSRLLSDRFSAERPKGSFSTLEIQRTEQGDSAMYLCACHPALGYTFGSGTRLTVV.

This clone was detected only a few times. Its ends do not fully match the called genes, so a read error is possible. In nucleotides, the CDR3 is TGTGCCAGCAGGGACGCCCGAGGGACCGGGGAGCTTTCTTTT. Protein sequence: CASRDARGTGELSF. The gene calls are TRBV6-1 and TRBJ2-2; D possibly matches TRBD1 or TRBD2 (5 bases each). The germline gives CDR1 MNHNS, CDR2 SASEGT. The CDR3 has 14 amino acids.

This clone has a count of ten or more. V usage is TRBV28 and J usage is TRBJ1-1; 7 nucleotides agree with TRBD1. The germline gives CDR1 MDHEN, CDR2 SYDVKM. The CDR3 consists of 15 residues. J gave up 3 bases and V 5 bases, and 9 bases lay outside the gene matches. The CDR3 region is CASSPQQGLDTEAFF. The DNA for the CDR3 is TGTGCCAGCAGTCCACAACAGGGGTTGGACACTGAAGCTTTCTTT.

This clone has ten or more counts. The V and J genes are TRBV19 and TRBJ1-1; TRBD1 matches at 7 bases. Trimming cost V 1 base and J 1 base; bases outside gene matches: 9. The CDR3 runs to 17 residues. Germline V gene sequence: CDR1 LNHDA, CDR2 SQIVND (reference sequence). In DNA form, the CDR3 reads TGTGCCAGTAGTATAGTCCCCGGACAGGCCGAGAACACTGAAGCTTTCTTT. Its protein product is CASSIVPGQAENTEAFF. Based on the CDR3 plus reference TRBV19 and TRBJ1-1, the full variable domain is DGGITQSPKYLFRKEGQNVTLSCEQNLNHDAMYWYRQDPGQGLRLIYYSQIVNDFQKGDIAEGYSVSREKKESFPLTVTSAQKNPTAFYLCASSIVPGQAENTEAFFGQGTRLTVV.

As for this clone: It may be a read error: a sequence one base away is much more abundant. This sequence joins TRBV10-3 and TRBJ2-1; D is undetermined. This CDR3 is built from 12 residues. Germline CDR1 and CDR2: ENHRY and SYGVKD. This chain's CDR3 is CAISSPLNEQLF. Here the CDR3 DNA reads TGTGCCATCAGTTCCCCCCTCAATGAGCAGCTCTTC.

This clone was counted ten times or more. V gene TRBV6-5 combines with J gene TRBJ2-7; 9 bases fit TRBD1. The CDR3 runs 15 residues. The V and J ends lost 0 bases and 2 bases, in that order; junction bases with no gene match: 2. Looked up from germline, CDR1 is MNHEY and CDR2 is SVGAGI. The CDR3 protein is CASSYSGQGTYEQYF. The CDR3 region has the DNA TGTGCCAGCAGTTACTCGGGACAGGGTACCTACGAGCAGTACTTC.

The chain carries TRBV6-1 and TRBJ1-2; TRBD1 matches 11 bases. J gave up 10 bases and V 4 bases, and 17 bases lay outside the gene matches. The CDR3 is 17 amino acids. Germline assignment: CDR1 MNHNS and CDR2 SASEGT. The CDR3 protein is CASSGTGGRPLNYFYTF. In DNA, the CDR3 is TGTGCCAGCAGTGGGACAGGGGGCAGACCCCTTAACTATTTCTACACCTTC.

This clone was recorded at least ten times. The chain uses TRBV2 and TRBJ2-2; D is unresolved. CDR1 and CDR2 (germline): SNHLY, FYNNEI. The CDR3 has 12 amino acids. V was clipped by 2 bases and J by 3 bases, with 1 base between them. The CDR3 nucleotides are TGTGCCAGCAGTGAACACACCGGGGAGCTGTTTTTT. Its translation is CASSEHTGELFF. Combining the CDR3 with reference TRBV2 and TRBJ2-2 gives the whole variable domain EPEVTQTPSHQVTQMGQEVILRCVPISNHLYFYWYRQILGQKVEFLVSFYNNEISEKSEIFDDQFSVERPDGSNFTLKIRSTKLEDSAMYFCASSEHTGELFFGEGSRLTVL.

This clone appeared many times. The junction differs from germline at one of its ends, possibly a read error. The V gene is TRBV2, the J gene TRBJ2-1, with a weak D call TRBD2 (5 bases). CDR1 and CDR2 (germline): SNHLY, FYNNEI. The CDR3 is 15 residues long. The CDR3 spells CASSLSGINYNGQFF. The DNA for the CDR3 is TGTGCCAGCAGTCTCAGCGGTATTAATTACAATGGGCAGTTCTTC.

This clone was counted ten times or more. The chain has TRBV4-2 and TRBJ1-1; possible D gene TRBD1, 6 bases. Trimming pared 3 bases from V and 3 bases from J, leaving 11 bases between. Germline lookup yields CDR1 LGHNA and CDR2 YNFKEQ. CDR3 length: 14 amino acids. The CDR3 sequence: CASSHSRGHTEAFF. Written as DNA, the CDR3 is TGTGCCAGCAGCCATTCCCGGGGGCACACTGAAGCTTTCTTT.

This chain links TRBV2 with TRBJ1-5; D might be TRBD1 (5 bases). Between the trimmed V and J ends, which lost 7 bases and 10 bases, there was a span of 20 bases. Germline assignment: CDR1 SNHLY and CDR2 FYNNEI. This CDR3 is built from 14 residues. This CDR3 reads CASIGTGLSHPQHF. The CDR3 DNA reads TGTGCCAGCATCGGGACCGGCTTGTCGCATCCCCAGCATTTT.

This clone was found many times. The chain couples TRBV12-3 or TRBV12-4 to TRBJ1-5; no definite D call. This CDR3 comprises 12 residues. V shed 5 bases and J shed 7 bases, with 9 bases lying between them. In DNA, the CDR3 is TGTGCCAGCAGTCCTCTCGCACAGCCCCAGCATTTT. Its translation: CASSPLAQPQHF.

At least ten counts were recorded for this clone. The CDR3: CASSLGIRGGRNTGELFF. DNA for the CDR3: TGCGCCAGCAGCTTGGGGATCCGCGGGGGCAGGAACACCGGGGAGCTGTTTTTT. The chain carries TRBV5-1 and TRBJ2-2, with a possible D match to TRBD2 (7 bases). Trimming took 0 bases from V and 1 from J, leaving 16 bases between them. The CDR3 contains 18 residues. Looked up from germline, CDR1 is SGHRS and CDR2 is YFSETQ.

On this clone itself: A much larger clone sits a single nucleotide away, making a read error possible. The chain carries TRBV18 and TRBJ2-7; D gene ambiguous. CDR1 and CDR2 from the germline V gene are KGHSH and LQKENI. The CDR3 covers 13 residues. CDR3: CASSPPTVYEQCF. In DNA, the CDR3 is TGTGCCAGCTCACCTCCGACTGTCTACGAGCAGTGCTTC.

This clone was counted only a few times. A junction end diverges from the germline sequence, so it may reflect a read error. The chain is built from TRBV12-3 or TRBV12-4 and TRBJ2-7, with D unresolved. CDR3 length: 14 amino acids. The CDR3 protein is CARSFDPDGYEQYF. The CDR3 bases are TGTGCCAGAAGTTTTGACCCCGACGGGTACGAGCAGTACTTC.